One sample yielded the 11 T cell receptor beta chains listed below, sequenced in a study of blood T cell repertoires in COVID-19. Some clones are missing from TCRdb's copy, which holds only in-frame ones; the method was immunoSEQ multiplex PCR. The repertoire has 150,000 to 200,000 clones, around 90% of them found once; the top ten carry roughly 2.4%. Input material: peripheral blood. Source of these receptors: a woman over 75 with COVID-19, enrolled during active disease.

The chain links TRBV27 to TRBJ1-5; D is perhaps TRBD1 (5 bases). The CDR3 length is 15 residues. In germline, CDR1 is MNHEY, CDR2 SMNVEV (reference sequence). With 6 bases removed from V and 3 bases from J, the gap between germline ends came to 15 bases. The CDR3 DNA reads as TGTGCCAGCAGATCAGAGGACGGACACAATCAGCCCCAGCATTTT. Amino acids: CASRSEDGHNQPQHF.

The V gene is TRBV11-2, the J gene TRBJ2-7, with a possible D match to TRBD1 (6 bases). Germline V gene sequence: CDR1 SGHAT, CDR2 FQNNGV. V lost 5 bases to trimming and J lost 0 bases, with 14 bases between them. The CDR3 loop spans 15 amino acids. The DNA of the CDR3 is TGTGCCAGCAGCACCAACAGGGATTCCTCCTACGAGCAGTACTTC. It yields the protein CASSTNRDSSYEQYF.

The chain uses TRBV5-1 and TRBJ1-1; 8 bases are shared with TRBD1. Losses at the gene ends were 2 bases for V and 0 bases for J; bases not matched to a gene: 3. Germline V gene lookup returns CDR1 SGHRS and CDR2 YFSETQ. CDR3 length equals 15 residues. The CDR3 DNA reads as TGCGCCAGCAGCTTTGGGACAGGCTTGAACACTGAAGCTTTCTTT. This translates into CASSFGTGLNTEAFF.

The V call is TRBV9, the J call TRBJ1-5, with a possible D match to TRBD1 (5 bases). This CDR3 is built from 12 residues. V lost 7 bases and J lost 5, with 10 bases in between. Germline CDR1 and CDR2: SGDLS and YYNGEE. The CDR3 is CASGQGDQPQHF. As DNA, the CDR3 is TGTGCCAGCGGGCAGGGTGATCAGCCCCAGCATTTT.

The chain has TRBV4-1 and TRBJ2-3; TRBD2 matches at 7 bases. V trimming: 6 bases; J trimming: 4 bases; junction bases outside the gene matches: 4. CDR1 and CDR2 (germline): MGHRA, YSYEKL. This CDR3 is 13 amino acids long. CDR3 nucleotide sequence: TGCGCCAGCAGACCAACTAGCGCAGATACGCAGTATTTT. Translation gives CASRPTSADTQYF.

Points on this clone: The same CDR3 is also encoded by other DNA sequences in this sample. This chain uses TRBV6-5 with TRBJ2-7; D may be TRBD2 (5 bases). Germline lookup yields CDR1 MNHEY and CDR2 SVGAGI. The CDR3 is 12 residues long. Trimming left V 5 bases short and J 4 bases short, with 9 bases between. The CDR3: CASSPGSYEQYF. The CDR3 DNA follows: TGTGCCAGCAGTCCGGGAAGTTACGAGCAGTACTTC.

The chain is built from TRBV19 and TRBJ1-5, with TRBD1 identical over 10 bases. With V trimmed by 9 bases and J by 6 bases, 11 bases remained unmatched. The length of the CDR3 is 15 residues. The V gene's germline CDR1 is LNHDA and CDR2 SQIVND (reference sequence). CDR3 coding DNA: TGTGCCAGCAGACCGGGACAGGGGAGTTCTCAGCCCCAGCATTTT. This translates into CASRPGQGSSQPQHF.

J is TRBJ1-1 and V is TRBV28, with 9 bases matching TRBD1. Germline lookup yields CDR1 MDHEN and CDR2 SYDVKM. The CDR3 covers 13 residues. With V trimmed by 7 bases and J by 5 bases, 5 bases remained unmatched. CDR3 DNA: TGTGCCAGCATCACCGGACAGGGGACTGAAGCTTTCTTT. Protein: CASITGQGTEAFF.

V and J are TRBV7-2 and TRBJ1-5; 8 nucleotides agree with TRBD1. V was pared by 8 bases and J by 3 bases, with 6 bases of the junction left unmatched. Germline assignment: CDR1 SGHTA and CDR2 FQGNSA. The CDR3 sequence is 14 residues long. The CDR3 DNA is TGTGCCAGCCAAGACAGGGGATACAATCAGCCCCAGCATTTT. This translates into CASQDRGYNQPQHF.

V is TRBV11-1 and J is TRBJ2-2; no clear D. Germline-derived CDR1 and CDR2 are SGHAT and FQDESV (reference sequence). The CDR3 is 14 residues long. V lost 1 base and J lost 5, with 8 bases in between. CDR3 sequence: CASSLDQDTGELFF. CDR3 sequence (DNA): TGTGCCAGCAGCTTAGATCAGGATACCGGGGAGCTGTTTTTT.

This clone was counted a single time. The chain combines TRBV5-6 with TRBJ1-1; D ambiguous. V lost 0 bases and J lost 4, with 10 bases in between. CDR3 length: 14 residues. The germline CDR1 and CDR2 sequences are SGHDT and YYEEEE. The CDR3, as DNA: TGTGCCAGCAGCTTGGAAGCCGGTTCCACTGAAGCTTTCTTT. Encoded protein: CASSLEAGSTEAFF.